This T cell receptor beta chain was identified in a study of glioma-infiltrating T cells after dendritic cell vaccination. Sequencing was performed with immunoSEQ multiplex PCR; in TCRdb, only in-frame clones are kept and a portion is missing. The table shows about 50,000 clones, with 85% to 90% occurring only once. The length of the CDR3 is 13 residues. The trim removed 6 bases at V and 8 bases at J, leaving 6 bases unmatched. Germline V gene lookup returns CDR1 MNHNY and CDR2 SVGAGI (reference sequence). This TCR was sampled from a human donor with glioblastoma. This material consisted of blood, taken before dendritic cell vaccination. This rearrangement joins TRBV6-6 to TRBJ2-1; 8 bases line up with TRBD2. This CDR3 is CASRNRGGHEQFF. CDR3 bases: TGTGCCAGCAGAAACCGGGGGGGCCATGAGCAGTTCTTC.